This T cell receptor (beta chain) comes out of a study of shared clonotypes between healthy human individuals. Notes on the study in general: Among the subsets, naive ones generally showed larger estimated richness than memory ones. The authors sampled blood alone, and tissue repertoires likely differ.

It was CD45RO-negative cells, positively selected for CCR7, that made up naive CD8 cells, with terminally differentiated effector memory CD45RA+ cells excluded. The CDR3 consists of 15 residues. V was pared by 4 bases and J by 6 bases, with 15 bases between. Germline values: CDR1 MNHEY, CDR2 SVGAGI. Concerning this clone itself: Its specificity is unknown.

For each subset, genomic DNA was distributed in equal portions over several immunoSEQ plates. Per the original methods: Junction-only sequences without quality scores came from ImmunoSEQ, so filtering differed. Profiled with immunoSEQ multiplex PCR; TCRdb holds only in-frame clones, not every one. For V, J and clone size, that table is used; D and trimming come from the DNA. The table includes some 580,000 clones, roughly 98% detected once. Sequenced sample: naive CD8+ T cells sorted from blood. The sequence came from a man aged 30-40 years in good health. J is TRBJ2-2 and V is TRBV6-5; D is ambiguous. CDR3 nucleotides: TGTGCCAGCAGTTCAACTACTCCACTGTCCGGGGAGCTGTTTTTT. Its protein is CASSSTTPLSGELFF.